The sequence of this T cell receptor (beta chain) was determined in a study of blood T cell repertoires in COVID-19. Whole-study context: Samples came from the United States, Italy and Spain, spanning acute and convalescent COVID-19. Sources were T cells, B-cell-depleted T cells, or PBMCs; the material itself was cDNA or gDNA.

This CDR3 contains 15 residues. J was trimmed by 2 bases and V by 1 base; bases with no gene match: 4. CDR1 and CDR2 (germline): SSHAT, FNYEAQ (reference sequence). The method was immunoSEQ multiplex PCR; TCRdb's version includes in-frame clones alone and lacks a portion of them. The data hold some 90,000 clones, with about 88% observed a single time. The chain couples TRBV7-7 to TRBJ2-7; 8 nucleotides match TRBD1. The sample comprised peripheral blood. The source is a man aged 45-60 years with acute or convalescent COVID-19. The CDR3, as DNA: TGTGCCAGCAGCTTAGGGACAGGGCGGACCTACGAGCAGTACTTC. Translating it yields CASSLGTGRTYEQYF.